A selection of T cell receptor beta chains follows, all from one sample in a study of type 1 and type 2 diabetes patients. TCRdb reprocessed the multiplex PCR reads with MiXCR, giving one entry per CDR3 protein. Of about 250,000 distinct CDR3 sequences listed, around 47% were seen once; the top ten hold around 13%. Sample: peripheral blood mononuclear cells (PBMCs). The receptors derive from a young man with type 2 diabetes. CDR3s include the opening cysteine and the closing phenylalanine or tryptophan. D genes are given only for firm matches. Size tells how often a clone was seen (once, few, many) or the class of an expanded clone, and some rows leave it out.

-,TRBV15,TRBJ1-4,few,CATSRDRRGGRWATNEKLFF,TGTGCCACCAGCAGAGATCGGCGGGGGGGGCGCTGGGCAACTAATGAAAAACTGTTTTTT
TRBD2,TRBV18,TRBJ2-4,-,CASSPYVSGGRGFGDIQYF,TGTGCCAGCTCACCATACGTAAGCGGGGGCCGGGGGTTTGGAGACATTCAGTACTTC
TRBD1,TRBV4-1,TRBJ2-7,-,CASSQGQGPLLTYEQYF,TGCGCCAGCAGCCAAGGACAGGGGCCCCTCTTGACCTACGAGCAGTACTTC
-,TRBV5-8,TRBJ1-1,-,CASSQDSATTEAFF,TGTGCCAGCAGCCAGGACAGCGCGACCACTGAAGCTTTCTTT
TRBD1,TRBV2,TRBJ2-4,few,CASNGQGVGIQYF,TGTGCCAGCAACGGACAGGGTGTTGGCATTCAGTACTTC
TRBD1,TRBV7-8,TRBJ1-2,few,CASSFLDRAGYTF,TGTGCCAGCAGCTTCCTGGACAGGGCTGGCTACACCTTC
-,TRBV19,TRBJ1-1,-,CASSFTDWTNTEAFF,TGTGCCAGTAGTTTCACAGATTGGACGAACACTGAAGCTTTCTTT
-,TRBV9,TRBJ1-2,-,CASSPSGGGLGTF,TGTGCCAGCAGCCCATCTGGGGGGGGGCTTGGGACCTTC
-,TRBV14,TRBJ1-4,few,CASSQDFGLKREKLFF,TGTGCCAGCAGCCAAGACTTCGGCTTAAAACGTGAAAAACTGTTTTTT
-,TRBV28,TRBJ1-5,-,CAESRESNQPQHF,TGTGCAGAGAGCAGGGAAAGCAATCAGCCCCAGCATTTT
TRBD1,TRBV19,TRBJ1-2,-,CASSIPGQGARGYTF,TGTGCCAGTAGTATCCCGGGACAGGGGGCTCGTGGCTACACCTTC
TRBD1,TRBV19,TRBJ1-2,-,CASSEGQDFGYTF,TGTGCCAGTAGTGAAGGACAGGACTTTGGCTACACCTTC